This T cell receptor beta chain was retrieved from a study of blood T cells in healthy people across ages. Whole-study results and caveats: Observed TCR beta diversity showed a strong correlation with the percentage of naive T cells as measured by flow cytometry.

Concerning this clonotype: What it binds is unknown.

Together with a sample-barcoded 5' primer, a J-beta primer mix was included in a second PCR lasting about 7 to 11 cycles. TCRdb processed the 5' RACE reads anew with MiXCR; each CDR3 protein has one entry. The table lists approximately 760,000 distinct CDR3 sequences, around 25% of them singletons. Trimming took 5 bases from V and 9 from J, leaving 11 bases between them. This CDR3 has 12 amino acids. Germline CDR1 SEHNR, CDR2 FQNEAQ (reference sequence). The same sample was also studied in work on T cells of mothers and their children.

This rearrangement joins TRBV7-9 to TRBJ2-4, with D uncertain. The specimen sequenced was blood. The TCR was taken from a boy younger than 18 in good health. CDR3 DNA sequence: TGTGCCAGCAGCCCTCTGGGTGGCATTCAGTACTTC. It codes for CASSPLGGIQYF.